This T cell receptor beta chain was identified in a study of cytomegalovirus exposure and HLA in healthy donors. The study, taken as a whole, reports: Relative to the approximately 700-donor mean, N-insertions were reportedly fewer in an Asian-associated ancestry cluster in a later analysis. There were some V segments, including TRBV6-2 and TRBV6-3, excluded as indistinguishable.

Trimming removed 3 bases at V and 4 bases at J, with 13 bases between. The CDR3 is 15 amino acids. Looked up from germline, CDR1 is SGHTA and CDR2 is FQGNSA. This clone has only a few counts. Its antigen is as yet unknown. PCR used 60 Vbeta primers and 13 Jbeta primers. Generated by immunoSEQ multiplex PCR, the TCRdb table keeps only in-frame clones and is missing some. The sample holds roughly 120,000 clones, roughly 74% seen once. The specimen was PBMCs. The rearrangement links TRBV7-2 to TRBJ2-1; perhaps TRBD1 as D (5 bases). The TCR originated in a woman aged 50 to 60 in good health and CMV-seropositive. CDR3 sequence reads: CASSFGDSIYNEQFF. The CDR3, as DNA: TGTGCCAGCAGCTTCGGAGACAGCATATACAATGAGCAGTTCTTC. The full variable domain, its missing parts supplied by reference TRBV7-2 and TRBJ2-1, is GAGVSQSPSNKVTEKGKDVELRCDPISGHTALYWYRQSLGQGLEFLIYFQGNSAPDKSGLPSDRFSAERTGGSVSTLTIQRTQQEDSAVYLCASSFGDSIYNEQFFGPGTRLTVL.